A single sample is the source of the 11 T cell receptor beta chains below, sequenced in a study of blood T cell repertoires in COVID-19 (dated by TCRdb to the early 2020s). Library prep was done by the immunoSEQ multiplex PCR assay. Entries here come from immuneACCESS through TCRdb and include only in-frame sequences with V and J called. Some clones fail to appear in such tables; in the studies checked, an unresolved V gene covers under half of the shortfall, and the cause of the remainder is unknown. This sample is represented by about 170,000 clones; over 80% of them were singletons. 3.5% to 5% of the sample rests with the top ten. The sequencing input was peripheral blood. These receptor sequences come from a woman in her forties or fifties with acute or convalescent COVID-19.

The chain links TRBV7-2 to TRBJ2-6; 8 bases map to TRBD1. Per germline, CDR1 SGHTA and CDR2 FQGNSA. The junction had 10 bases not matched to a gene; V was cut back by 5 bases and J by 1 base. CDR3 length: 18 residues. Here the CDR3 reads CASSPWTGRFSGANVLTF. CDR3 coding DNA: TGTGCCAGCAGCCCTTGGACAGGGAGGTTTTCTGGGGCCAACGTCCTGACTTTC.

The V and J genes are TRBV5-1 and TRBJ1-1; D possibly corresponds to TRBD1 (6 bases). Looked up from germline, CDR1 is SGHRS and CDR2 is YFSETQ. The V and J ends lost 3 bases and 2 bases respectively, with 17 bases between them. This CDR3 spans 16 amino acids. In DNA, the CDR3 is TGCGCCAGCAGCTCTGTCCCAGGGGTCGTTAACACTGAAGCTTTCTTT. Protein sequence: CASSSVPGVVNTEAFF.

This clone was counted once. J is TRBJ1-5 and V is TRBV7-8; D perhaps matches TRBD1 (5 bases). With 3 bases removed from V and 6 bases from J, the gap between germline ends came to 15 bases. Germline V gene sequence: CDR1 SGHVS, CDR2 FQNEAQ. This CDR3 has 15 amino acids. CDR3 region: CASSFMQGSGQPQHF. The CDR3 DNA is TGTGCCAGCAGCTTTATGCAGGGATCGGGTCAGCCCCAGCATTTT.

The V and J genes are TRBV2 and TRBJ1-2, with D possibly being TRBD1 (6 bases). The germline V gene encodes CDR1 SNHLY and CDR2 FYNNEI. Deletions cut 1 base from V and 8 bases from J, with 11 bases between. The CDR3 has 13 residues. The DNA for the CDR3 is TGTGCCAGCAGTGAAGGGGGGACACGGGGCTACACCTTC. It yields the protein CASSEGGTRGYTF.

The J gene is TRBJ2-5, the V gene TRBV24-1; D is possibly TRBD2 (5 bases). V was trimmed by 4 bases and J by 5 bases, leaving 10 bases between them. Germline assignment: CDR1 KGHDR and CDR2 SFDVKD. The CDR3 runs to 13 residues. The CDR3 region is CATSEAGLETQYF. In DNA form, the CDR3 reads TGTGCCACCAGTGAAGCCGGACTGGAGACCCAGTACTTC.

V usage is TRBV2 and J usage is TRBJ1-1; TRBD1 is a possible D gene (6 bases). Germline CDR1 SNHLY, CDR2 FYNNEI. The V end was cut by 7 bases, the J end by 0 bases, with 15 bases between. The CDR3 extends over 15 amino acids. CDR3 protein: CASNLGGSLNTEAFF. CDR3 in DNA: TGTGCCAGCAACCTAGGGGGAAGTTTGAACACTGAAGCTTTCTTT.

V usage is TRBV29-1 and J usage is TRBJ2-5, with a possible D match to TRBD1 (6 bases). CDR1 is SQVTM and CDR2 is ANQGSEA in the germline V gene. The germline V and J ends were trimmed by 1 base and 9 bases, with 18 bases remaining between them. The CDR3 length is 14 residues. The CDR3 DNA follows: TGCAGCGTTGAAGCGGACAGCGCCTCGCGGGCCCAGTACTTC. Translating it yields CSVEADSASRAQYF.

The chain carries TRBV15 and TRBJ2-2, with D unclear. Trimming stripped 0 bases from V and 1 base from J, with 15 bases between. The CDR3 totals 18 residues. From germline, CDR1 is LNHNV and CDR2 YYDKDF (reference sequence). CDR3 sequence reads: CATSRDGVKHLNTGELFF. The CDR3 DNA follows: TGTGCCACCAGCAGAGATGGAGTCAAACACTTGAACACCGGGGAGCTGTTTTTT.

This clone was detected only once. This CDR3 reads CASSSTGHISYEQYF. CDR3 sequence (DNA): TGTGCCAGCAGCTCAACAGGTCACATTTCCTACGAGCAGTACTTC. The chain joins TRBV7-9 to TRBJ2-7; possibly TRBD1 for D (5 bases). Germline-derived CDR1 and CDR2 are SEHNR and FQNEAQ (reference sequence). Trimming removed 4 bases from V and 1 base from J, with 14 bases in between. The CDR3 runs 15 residues.

In this sample, this clone turned up once. The chain combines TRBV7-2 with TRBJ2-7, with unresolved D. CDR3 length equals 15 residues. Germline CDR1 is SGHTA and CDR2 is FQGNSA. V was trimmed by 2 bases and J by 2 bases, leaving 13 bases between them. This CDR3 is CASSLNGRFTYEQYF. The CDR3 nucleotides read TGTGCCAGCAGCTTAAATGGCAGGTTCACCTACGAGCAGTACTTC.

This chain joins TRBV7-2 and TRBJ2-2, with D possibly being TRBD1 (5 bases). The germline V and J ends were trimmed by 5 bases and 6 bases, with 10 bases remaining between them. CDR3 length: 13 amino acids. Germline CDR1 is SGHTA and CDR2 is FQGNSA. CDR3: CASSTRVAGELFF. In DNA, the CDR3 is TGTGCCAGCAGCACCAGGGTAGCCGGGGAGCTGTTTTTT.